This TCR beta chain was retrieved from a study of spatial heterogeneity in lung cancer. The time point here: sample taken at primary tumor resection. The roughly 68 donors had untreated early-stage non-small cell lung cancer. No cell sorting; template was whole RNA from tumor, lung tissue or PBMC. The CDR3 extends over 12 amino acids. Trimming took 8 bases from V and 7 from J, leaving 15 bases between them. CDR1 and CDR2 from the germline V gene are SQVTM and ANQGSEA. From the 5' RACE reads, TCRdb called clonotypes with MiXCR, one entry per CDR3 protein. The table records 40,000 to 45,000 distinct CDR3 sequences, approximately 14% of them present only once.

The sequenced sample was PBMCs, obtained at surgery. The clonotype originates from a male donor with early-stage non-small cell lung cancer. The chain is built from TRBV29-1 and TRBJ2-1; D perhaps matches TRBD2 (5 bases). CDR3 protein: CSSVGLGNEQFF. In DNA form, the CDR3 reads TGCAGCTCCGTAGGACTGGGGAATGAGCAGTTCTTC.